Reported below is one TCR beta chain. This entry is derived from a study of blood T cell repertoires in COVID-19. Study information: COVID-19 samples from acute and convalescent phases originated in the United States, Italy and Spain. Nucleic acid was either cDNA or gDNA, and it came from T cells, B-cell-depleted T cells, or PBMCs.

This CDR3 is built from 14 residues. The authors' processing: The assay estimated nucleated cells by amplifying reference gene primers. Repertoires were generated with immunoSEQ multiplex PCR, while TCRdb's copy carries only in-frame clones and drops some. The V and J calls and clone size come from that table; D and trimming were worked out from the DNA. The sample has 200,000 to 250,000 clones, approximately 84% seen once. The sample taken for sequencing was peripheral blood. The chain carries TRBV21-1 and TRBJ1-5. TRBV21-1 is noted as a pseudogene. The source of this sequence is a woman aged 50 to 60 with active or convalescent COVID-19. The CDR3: CASRWTEVRGAQHF. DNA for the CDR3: TGTGCCAGCAGATGGACGGAGGTCCGGGGGGCCCAGCATTTT.